One sample yielded the 16 T cell receptor beta chains listed below, sequenced in a study of OX40 agonist ivuxolimab in advanced cancers. The repertoire was sequenced with immunoSEQ multiplex PCR; TCRdb's copy has only in-frame clones and lacks some. This table holds 76,000 or so clones, roughly nine tenths found once. The sequenced sample was CD4+ or CD8+ T cells sorted from blood, obtained in a trial of the OX40 agonist ivuxolimab. The receptors stem from an adult with an advanced solid tumor such as melanoma, head and neck, liver or kidney cancer.

This chain joins TRBV4-2 and TRBJ1-2; TRBD1 might be the D (6 bases). Germline CDR1 is LGHNA and CDR2 is YNFKEQ. This CDR3 is built from 18 residues. The V and J ends lost 0 bases and 0 bases respectively, with 17 bases between them. The CDR3 bases are TGTGCCAGCAGCCAAGAAGGGGGGCGCCATCCCTCTAACTATGGCTACACCTTC. Its protein product is CASSQEGGRHPSNYGYTF.

V gene TRBV28 combines with J gene TRBJ1-2; 8 nucleotides align to TRBD1. There are 18 residues in the CDR3. Germline V gene lookup returns CDR1 MDHEN and CDR2 SYDVKM. Germline trimming cut 4 bases from V and 1 base from J; bases unmatched to any gene: 14. The CDR3 spells CASSSQAGQVVSNYGYTF. The CDR3 nucleotides read TGTGCCAGCAGTTCCCAAGCGGGACAGGTGGTCAGTAACTATGGCTACACCTTC.

This chain connects TRBV29-1 to TRBJ2-1, with TRBD2 matching over 8 bases. The CDR3 is 14 residues long. Unmatched junction bases numbered 3, after V lost 1 base and J lost 4 bases. In germline, CDR1 is SQVTM, CDR2 ANQGSEA. The CDR3 loop reads CSVEGGGGYNEQFF. The CDR3 bases are TGCAGCGTTGAAGGGGGCGGGGGGTACAATGAGCAGTTCTTC.

The chain couples TRBV5-1 to TRBJ1-2, with 7 bases lining up with TRBD1. This CDR3 is built from 13 residues. CDR1 SGHRS and CDR2 YFSETQ come from the germline V gene. Germline trimming cut 4 bases from V and 6 bases from J; bases unmatched to any gene: 6. The CDR3: CASSPDREHGYTF. Here the CDR3 DNA reads TGCGCCAGCAGCCCCGACAGGGAACATGGCTACACCTTC.

The rearrangement links TRBV10-3 to TRBJ2-7, with TRBD1 matching over 9 bases. Per the germline V gene, CDR1 is ENHRY and CDR2 is SYGVKD. This CDR3 is 14 amino acids long. V was pared by 5 bases and J by 2 bases, with 4 bases of the junction left unmatched. The CDR3 reads CAISRTGDTYEQYF. The CDR3 nucleotides read TGTGCCATCAGTAGGACAGGGGACACCTACGAGCAGTACTTC.

J is TRBJ1-1 and V is TRBV6-5; TRBD1 aligns across 7 bases. The junction had 5 bases not matched to a gene; V was cut back by 4 bases and J by 3 bases. Per the germline V gene, CDR1 is MNHEY and CDR2 is SVGAGI. This CDR3 has 14 amino acids. CDR3 nucleotides: TGTGCCAGCAGTTCCCAGGGGGGATACACTGAAGCTTTCTTT. It yields the protein CASSSQGGYTEAFF.

The rearrangement links TRBV7-6 to TRBJ2-3; D not resolved. V lost 2 bases and J lost 6, with 12 bases in between. The CDR3 consists of 14 residues. From germline, CDR1 is SGHVS and CDR2 FNYEAQ. The CDR3 DNA is TGTGCCAGCAGCTTAATAGGTGTCACCGATACGCAGTATTTT. It codes for CASSLIGVTDTQYF. The entire variable domain, with the rest obtained from reference TRBV7-6 and TRBJ2-3, is as follows: GAGVSQSPRYKVTKRGQDVALRCDPISGHVSLYWYRQALGQGPEFLTYFNYEAQQDKSGLPNDRFSAERPEGSISTLTIQRTEQRDSAMYRCASSLIGVTDTQYFGPGTRLTVL.

The V gene is TRBV19, the J gene TRBJ1-1, with D perhaps matching TRBD1 (5 bases). V was clipped by 7 bases and J by 5 bases, with 14 bases between them. Germline assignment: CDR1 LNHDA and CDR2 SQIVND (reference sequence). The CDR3 is 13 amino acids. CDR3 sequence: CASTPTWGTEAFF. The CDR3 DNA follows: TGTGCCAGTACCCCGACCTGGGGGACTGAAGCTTTCTTT.

The V gene is TRBV5-4, the J gene TRBJ2-6; D may be TRBD1 (6 bases). Trimming took 0 bases from V and 0 from J, leaving 10 bases between them. This CDR3 is 17 amino acids long. Germline assignment: CDR1 SGHNT and CDR2 YYREEE (reference sequence). The CDR3 protein is CASSLGRGPSGANVLTF. The CDR3 DNA reads as TGTGCCAGCAGCTTGGGCAGGGGCCCCTCTGGGGCCAACGTCCTGACTTTC.

The V call is TRBV6-6, the J call TRBJ2-7; D might be TRBD1 (6 bases). Trimming cost V 8 bases and J 5 bases, with 16 bases left between them. This CDR3 has 13 amino acids. Germline V CDR1 and CDR2: MNHNY, SVGAGI (reference sequence). The CDR3 here is CASGQTVSDEQYF. The CDR3 DNA reads as TGTGCCAGCGGACAGACAGTGAGCGACGAGCAGTACTTC.

The gene calls are TRBV28 and TRBJ1-1; 10 bases fit TRBD1. The germline V gene encodes CDR1 MDHEN and CDR2 SYDVKM. The CDR3 spans 16 residues. V was pared by 6 bases and J by 5 bases, with 12 bases of the junction left unmatched. CDR3 sequence (DNA): TGTGCCAGCAGCTCCGGGGCGGACAGGGGGGGGACTGAAGCTTTCTTT. This gives the protein CASSSGADRGGTEAFF.

This chain uses TRBV19 with TRBJ1-5; 7 positions match TRBD1. The CDR3 has 14 amino acids. The ends lost 8 bases at V and 3 bases at J; junction bases unmatched: 7. CDR1 LNHDA and CDR2 SQIVND come from the germline V gene (reference sequence). CDR3 in DNA: TGTGCCAGTCGATACAGGGGCGACAATCAGCCCCAGCATTTT. Its translation is CASRYRGDNQPQHF.

This chain connects TRBV7-2 to TRBJ2-2; D perhaps matches TRBD2 (5 bases). The CDR3 contains 15 residues. The V gene lost 5 bases and the J gene lost 1 base, with 11 bases spanning the gap. Germline loops: CDR1 SGHTA, CDR2 FQGNSA. The CDR3 region is CASSPAAVNTGELFF. CDR3 nucleotide sequence: TGTGCCAGCAGCCCTGCAGCGGTGAACACCGGGGAGCTGTTTTTT. The variable domain in full, with the rest retrieved from reference TRBV7-2 and TRBJ2-2, is GAGVSQSPSNKVTEKGKDVELRCDPISGHTALYWYRQSLGQGLEFLIYFQGNSAPDKSGLPSDRFSAERTGGSVSTLTIQRTQQEDSAVYLCASSPAAVNTGELFFGEGSRLTVL.

A single count supports this clone. V gene TRBV7-9 combines with J gene TRBJ2-1, with a weak D call TRBD2 (6 bases). CDR3 length equals 9 residues. Per germline, CDR1 SEHNR and CDR2 FQNEAQ (reference sequence). V was shortened by 11 bases and J by 7 bases, with 6 bases between the two germline ends. CDR3 residues: CAGGNEQFF. CDR3 bases: TGTGCCGGGGGGAATGAGCAGTTCTTC.

This clone was seen a handful of times. V gene TRBV19 combines with J gene TRBJ2-2; 11 bases map to TRBD2. This CDR3 spans 14 amino acids. The germline V gene has CDR1 LNHDA and CDR2 SQIVND (reference sequence). Trimming at V came to 7 bases and at J to 4 bases, leaving 2 bases not matched to a gene. CDR3 sequence: CASTSGRSTGELFF. DNA for the CDR3: TGTGCCAGTACTAGCGGGAGGTCCACCGGGGAGCTGTTTTTT.

V is TRBV6-1 and J is TRBJ1-5, with 7 bases lining up with TRBD1. This CDR3 is built from 13 residues. Germline CDR1 MNHNS, CDR2 SASEGT. Germline trimming cut 2 bases from V and 9 bases from J; bases unmatched to any gene: 4. The CDR3 protein is CASSESQGVPQHF. The CDR3 DNA reads TGTGCCAGCAGTGAATCGCAGGGGGTGCCCCAGCATTTT.